The next 4 T cell receptor beta chains were all read from a single sample in a study of radiotherapy plus CTLA-4 blockade in lung cancer. The table came from immunoSEQ multiplex PCR; TCRdb's copy has only in-frame clones and leaves some out. The profile covers some 37,000 clones, with roughly 77% appearing a single time and around 9.5% taken by the ten largest. The sequencing used peripheral blood, collected from a patient treated with radiotherapy plus ipilimumab. These TCRs come from a human donor with non-small cell lung cancer who had stable disease on radiotherapy plus ipilimumab.

Regarding this clone: A far larger clone lies a single base away; this is likely a read error. In DNA form, the CDR3 reads TGTGCCAGCAGCTCGTGGACCGTCTGGGGTGAAAAACTGTTTTTT. Protein product: CASSSWTVWGEKLFF. The rearrangement links TRBV5-4 to TRBJ1-4; D gene unclear. V was shortened by 3 bases and J by 7 bases, with 16 bases between the two germline ends. Germline CDR1 SGHNT, CDR2 YYREEE (reference sequence). The CDR3 runs to 15 residues.

This clone was seen a single time. The rearrangement links TRBV19 to TRBJ1-2; a weak D match, TRBD1 (5 bases). CDR3 length equals 13 residues. V lost 5 bases and J lost 3, with 10 bases in between. Germline CDR1 reads LNHDA; CDR2 reads SQIVND (reference sequence). CDR3 protein: CASSLEGHYGYTF. The CDR3 DNA reads as TGTGCCAGTAGTTTGGAGGGGCACTATGGCTACACCTTC.

The chain is built from TRBV29-1 and TRBJ2-5; unclear D gene. V lost 5 bases and J lost 2, with 6 bases in between. The CDR3 totals 11 residues. Germline-derived CDR1 and CDR2 are SQVTM and ANQGSEA. The CDR3 DNA is TGCAGCGTTTGGATTCAAGAGACCCAGTACTTC. Protein: CSVWIQETQYF.

In this sample, this clone turned up a few times. CDR3 sequence: CASEAGGFYEQYF. The CDR3 DNA is TGTGCCAGCGAGGCAGGGGGCTTCTACGAGCAGTACTTC. The chain links TRBV6-6 to TRBJ2-7; 8 bases agree with TRBD1. CDR1 is MNHNY, CDR2 SVGAGI, per germline (reference sequence). After removal of 8 bases from V and 3 bases from J, the junction contained 6 bases not matched to a gene. The CDR3 has 13 amino acids.